This TCR beta chain was captured by sequencing in a study of T-cell reconstitution after alpha-beta-depleted transplantation in children. Study-level results: As was reported, about two months after transplant, alpha-beta T cells came from several hundred expanded graft clones. T-cell numbers and diversity one year post-transplant derived largely from freshly generated T cells.

The TCRbeta library was prepared with unique molecular identifiers. One entry per CDR3 protein, called by TCRdb with MiXCR from the PCR reads. The sample carries 500,000 to 650,000 distinct CDR3 sequences, 10% to 12% recorded once. The sample holds a few counts of this clonotype. Its antigen remains unidentified. Germline trimming cut 0 bases from V and 5 bases from J; bases unmatched to any gene: 4. Germline V CDR1 and CDR2: DFQATT, SNEGSKA (reference sequence). The CDR3 loop spans 15 amino acids. Sequenced material: PBMCs, mostly from graft donor cells, taken 180 days after TCRalphabeta/CD19-depleted stem cell transplant. The V gene is TRBV20-1, the J gene TRBJ2-7; 13 bases align to TRBD2. The TCR originated in a female patient aged 2 to 10 who had a stem cell transplant for aplastic anemia, so the T cells may come from the graft donor. The CDR3: CSARDGTSGTHEQYF. CDR3 coding DNA: TGCAGTGCTAGAGATGGGACTAGCGGGACGCACGAGCAGTACTTC.